Sequencing of this TCR beta chain was carried out in a study of blood T cells in healthy people across ages. Study-wide results and caveats: No one knew whether donors had CMV, which possibly confounded expanded clonotype changes.

Caucasian, healthy and from Russia, the donors were aged between 6 and 90. The second PCR ran about 6 to 11 cycles with a sample-barcoded 5' primer and J-beta primers. TCRdb re-called the 5' RACE reads with MiXCR, one entry per CDR3 protein. This sample has fewer than 650,000 distinct CDR3 sequences, with about 29% found just once. The sample holds many counts of this clonotype. Its antigen is not known. The CDR3 is made up of 13 amino acids. Trimming removed 8 bases from V and 6 bases from J; junction bases left unmatched: 6. Germline CDR1 MRHNA, CDR2 SNTAGT. The same data also contributed to another study, on T cells of mothers and their children. That paper notes: No clones detected were persistent microchimeric T cell clones.

The chain carries TRBV6-4 and TRBJ2-1; 8 bases align to TRBD1. This receptor was identified in a boy under 10 years old in good health. What was sequenced was blood. Written as DNA, the CDR3 is TGTGCCAGCGGCGCGACAGGGGTCAATGAGCAGTTCTTC. Its translation: CASGATGVNEQFF.